This T cell receptor (beta chain) was recovered during a study of PD-L1 blockade in urothelial cancer. Time point given: peripheral blood 6 weeks after treatment start. Trimming removed 7 bases at V and 0 bases at J, with 13 bases between. Germline CDR1 and CDR2: MNHNY and SVGAGI (reference sequence). The CDR3 spans 14 residues. TCRdb's copy holds only in-frame clones and misses some; the assay was immunoSEQ multiplex PCR. The sample holds more than 90,000 clones, approximately 82% seen once. This material consisted of PBMCs, taken around atezolizumab (anti-PD-L1) treatment. The chain is built from TRBV6-6 and TRBJ2-7; D possibly corresponds to TRBD2 (8 bases). This TCR was sampled from a man aged 70-80 years with urothelial cancer. The CDR3 here is CASKAGDSSYEQYF. The CDR3 DNA reads TGTGCCAGCAAAGCGGGGGACAGCTCCTACGAGCAGTACTTC.